This T cell receptor (beta chain) was profiled in a study of CD8 T cells in ankylosing spondylitis. TCRdb called the 5' RACE reads again in MiXCR, with one record for every CDR3 protein. The sample lists over 400,000 distinct CDR3 sequences, 20% to 30% seen once, with 0.75% to 0.9% in the top ten. Germline CDR1 GTSNPN, CDR2 SVGIG (reference sequence). Trimming cost V 2 bases and J 7 bases, with 17 bases left between them. This CDR3 has 15 amino acids. In the case of this clonotype: The antigen is undetermined.

General observations from the study: There was a TCR beta motif, made of several highly homologous variants, that appeared characteristic of ankylosing spondylitis blood. Reports of some motif variants in reactive arthritis synovial fluid and blood predate this one.

The TCR was taken from a male donor with ankylosing spondylitis. Sequenced input: blood, either unsorted or a sorted T cell fraction (not recorded which). J is TRBJ2-2 and V is TRBV30, with D possibly being TRBD1 or TRBD2 (6 bases each). CDR3 nucleotides: TGTGCCTGGAGTCTCGGAGGGGGAGTAGGCGGGGAGCTGTTTTTT. Translated, it gives CAWSLGGGVGGELFF.